Listed below are T cell receptor beta chains from one sample, sequenced in a study of shared clonotypes between healthy human individuals. Produced via immunoSEQ multiplex PCR; TCRdb's table is partial and in-frame only. The sample gives around 500,000 clones, almost 80% of which show up once; approximately 12% is in the top ten. Sequenced sample: PBMCs. The receptors shown here come from a woman between 40 and 55 years old in good health. Some clones in this sample may be carry-over from other donors' samples. Each CDR3 is given with its conserved first and last residue.

j_call	v_call	cdr3_aa
TRBJ1-3	TRBV2	CASTPGASSGNTIYF
TRBJ1-3	TRBV7-9	CASSPRATGLGNTIYF
TRBJ2-7	TRBV4-1	CASSQGILAGYEQYF
TRBJ1-5	TRBV7-6	CASSPGGNQPQHF
TRBJ2-1	TRBV27	CASSPRGSSGGNEQFF
TRBJ2-7	TRBV29-1	CSGSGANSYEQYF
TRBJ2-3	TRBV6-1	CASSESTTFRTDTQYF
TRBJ2-5	TRBV10-3	CAISHESGRGLGTQYF
TRBJ2-7	TRBV6-5	CASSRVTRSSYEQYF
TRBJ2-7	TRBV2	CASSEFGGYYEQYF
TRBJ2-1	TRBV9	CASSVLSSGKYNEQFF
TRBJ1-5	TRBV9	CASSAEPGRHQPQHF
TRBJ2-2	TRBV9	CASSPGTGNTGELFF
TRBJ2-7	TRBV14	CASSLRGLLYEQYF
TRBJ2-7	TRBV2	CASRGGQGNEQYF
TRBJ2-3	TRBV6-4	CASSALAGAGVTDTQYF
TRBJ1-2	TRBV5-1	CASSLSDSPNYGYTF
TRBJ2-1	TRBV7-9	CASSYLAGEQFF
TRBJ2-5	TRBV29-1	CSVEQGLMGAQYF